This TCR beta chain is from a study of OX40 agonist ivuxolimab in advanced cancers. As for the study in general: Partial response was recorded in three patients: one hepatocellular carcinoma and two cutaneous melanoma cases. Findings and caveats of the study: Expanded clones were, on average, more numerous in CD8+ T cells than in CD4+. At 0.1 to 3.0 mg/kg and by week 6, clonal expansion occurred in CD4+ and CD8+ blood T cells.

Concerning this clone itself: Antigen specificity is unknown.

Libraries were prepared by immunoSEQ multiplex PCR; TCRdb keeps only in-frame clonotypes and omits some of them. The table shows 50,000 to 65,000 clones, with around 93% occurring only once. Autoimmune disease history or systemic immunosuppression led to patient exclusion. CDR3 length equals 12 residues. Deletions cut 5 bases from V and 0 bases from J, with 1 base between. The germline CDR1 and CDR2 sequences are SGHAT and FQNNGV. This rearrangement joins TRBV11-2 to TRBJ2-2; D is unresolved. The TCR was taken from an adult with an advanced solid tumor such as melanoma, head and neck, liver or kidney cancer. Specimen: CD4+ or CD8+ T cells sorted from blood, collected in a trial of the OX40 agonist ivuxolimab. CDR3 DNA: TGTGCCAGCAGCACGAACACCGGGGAGCTGTTTTTT. Encoded protein: CASSTNTGELFF.